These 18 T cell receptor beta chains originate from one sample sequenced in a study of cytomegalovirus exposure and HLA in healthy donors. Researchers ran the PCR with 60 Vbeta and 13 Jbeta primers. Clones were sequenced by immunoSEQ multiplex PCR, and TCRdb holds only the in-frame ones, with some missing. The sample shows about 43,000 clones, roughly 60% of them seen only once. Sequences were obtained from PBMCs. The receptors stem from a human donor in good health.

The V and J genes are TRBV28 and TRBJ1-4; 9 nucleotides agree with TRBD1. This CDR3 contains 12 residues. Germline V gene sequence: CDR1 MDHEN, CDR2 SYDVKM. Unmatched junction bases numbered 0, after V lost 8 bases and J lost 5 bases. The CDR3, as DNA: TGTGCCAGCGGACAGGGGAATGAAAAACTGTTTTTT. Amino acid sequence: CASGQGNEKLFF.

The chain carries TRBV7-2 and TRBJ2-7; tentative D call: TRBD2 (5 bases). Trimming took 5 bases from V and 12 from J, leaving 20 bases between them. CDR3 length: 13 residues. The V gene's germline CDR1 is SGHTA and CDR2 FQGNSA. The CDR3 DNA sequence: TGTGCCAGCAGCCCCCTAGCTGGCGGCGGTCGGTACTTC. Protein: CASSPLAGGGRYF.

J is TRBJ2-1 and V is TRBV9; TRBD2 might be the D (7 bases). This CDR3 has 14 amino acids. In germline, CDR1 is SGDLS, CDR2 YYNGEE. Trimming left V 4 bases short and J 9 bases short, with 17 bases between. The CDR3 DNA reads TGTGCCAGCAGCTCCAGGGGAGGGGGGACTGAGCAGTTCTTC. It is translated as CASSSRGGGTEQFF.

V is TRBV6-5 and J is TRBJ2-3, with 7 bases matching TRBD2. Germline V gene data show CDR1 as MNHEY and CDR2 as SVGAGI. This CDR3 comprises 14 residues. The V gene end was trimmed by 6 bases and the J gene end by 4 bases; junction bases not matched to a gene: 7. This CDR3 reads CASRARGGADTQYF. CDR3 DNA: TGTGCCAGCAGGGCCCGGGGAGGGGCAGATACGCAGTATTTT.

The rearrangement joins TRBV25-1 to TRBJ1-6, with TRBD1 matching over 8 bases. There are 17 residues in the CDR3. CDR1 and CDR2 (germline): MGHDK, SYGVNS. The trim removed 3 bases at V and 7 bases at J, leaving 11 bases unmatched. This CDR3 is CASSDPRQGIRNSPLHF. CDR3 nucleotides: TGTGCCAGCAGTGATCCCCGACAGGGGATAAGGAATTCACCCCTCCACTTT.

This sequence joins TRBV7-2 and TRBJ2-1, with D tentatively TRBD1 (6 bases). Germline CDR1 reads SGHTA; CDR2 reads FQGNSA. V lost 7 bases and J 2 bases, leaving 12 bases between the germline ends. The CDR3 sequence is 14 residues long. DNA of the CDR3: TGTGCCAGCAAGAGAGGGGGAACCTACAATGAGCAGTTCTTC. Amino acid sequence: CASKRGGTYNEQFF.

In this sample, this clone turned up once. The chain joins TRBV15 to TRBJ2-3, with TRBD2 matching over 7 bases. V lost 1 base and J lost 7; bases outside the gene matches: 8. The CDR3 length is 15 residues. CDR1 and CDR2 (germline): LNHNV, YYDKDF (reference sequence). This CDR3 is CATSRGGGEGNTQYF. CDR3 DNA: TGTGCCACCAGCAGAGGTGGGGGGGAGGGAAATACGCAGTATTTT.

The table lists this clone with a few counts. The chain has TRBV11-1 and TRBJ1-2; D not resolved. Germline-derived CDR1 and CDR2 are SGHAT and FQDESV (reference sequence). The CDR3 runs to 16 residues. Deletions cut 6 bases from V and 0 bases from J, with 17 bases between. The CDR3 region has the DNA TGTGCCAGCAGTTCACGGGGAAGATCCCCTAACTATGGCTACACCTTC. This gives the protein CASSSRGRSPNYGYTF.

CDR3 sequence (DNA): TGTGCCAGCAGCTTAGTGGCGGGCGCAGGGGGGCCCGATCAGCCCCAGCATTTT. It is translated as CASSLVAGAGGPDQPQHF. V and J are TRBV7-2 and TRBJ1-5; TRBD1 matches 7 bases. The V and J ends lost 1 base and 5 bases, in that order; junction bases with no gene match: 14. The CDR3 is made up of 18 amino acids. In germline, CDR1 is SGHTA, CDR2 FQGNSA.

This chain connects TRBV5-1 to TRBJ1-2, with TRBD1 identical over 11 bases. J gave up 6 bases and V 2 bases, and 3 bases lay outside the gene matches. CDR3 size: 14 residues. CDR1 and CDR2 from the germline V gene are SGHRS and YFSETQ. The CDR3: CASSFGQGADGYTF. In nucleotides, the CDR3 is TGCGCCAGCAGCTTCGGACAGGGGGCCGATGGCTACACCTTC.

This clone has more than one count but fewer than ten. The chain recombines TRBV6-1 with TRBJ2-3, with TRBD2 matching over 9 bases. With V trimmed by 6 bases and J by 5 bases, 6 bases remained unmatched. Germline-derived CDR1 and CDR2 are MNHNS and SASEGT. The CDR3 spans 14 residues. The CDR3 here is CASRDRTSVDTQYF. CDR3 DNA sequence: TGTGCCAGCAGGGATCGGACTAGCGTAGATACGCAGTATTTT.

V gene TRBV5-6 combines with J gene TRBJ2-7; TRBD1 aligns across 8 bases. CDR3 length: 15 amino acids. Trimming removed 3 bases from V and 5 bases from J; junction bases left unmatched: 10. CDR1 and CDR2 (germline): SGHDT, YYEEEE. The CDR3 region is CASSSIGRGLDEQYF. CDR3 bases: TGTGCCAGCAGCTCCATTGGCAGGGGGCTGGACGAGCAGTACTTC.

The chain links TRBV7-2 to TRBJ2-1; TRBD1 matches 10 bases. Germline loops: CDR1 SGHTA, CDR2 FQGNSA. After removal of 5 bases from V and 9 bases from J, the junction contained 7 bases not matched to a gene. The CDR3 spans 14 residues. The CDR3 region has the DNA TGTGCCAGCAGCCTGGGACAGGGGTTTGGTGAGCAGTTCTTC. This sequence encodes CASSLGQGFGEQFF.

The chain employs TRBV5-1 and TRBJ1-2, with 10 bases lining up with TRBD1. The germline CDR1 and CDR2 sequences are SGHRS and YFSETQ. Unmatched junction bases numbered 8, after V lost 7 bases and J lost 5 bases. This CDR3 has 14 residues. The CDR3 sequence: CASGSTGGWYGYTF. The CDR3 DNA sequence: TGCGCCAGCGGATCGACAGGGGGCTGGTATGGCTACACCTTC. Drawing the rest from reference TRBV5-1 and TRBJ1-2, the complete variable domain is KAGVTQTPRYLIKTRGQQVTLSCSPISGHRSVSWYQQTPGQGLQFLFEYFSETQRNKGNFPGRFSGRQFSNSRSEMNVSTLELGDSALYLCASGSTGGWYGYTFGSGTRLTVV.

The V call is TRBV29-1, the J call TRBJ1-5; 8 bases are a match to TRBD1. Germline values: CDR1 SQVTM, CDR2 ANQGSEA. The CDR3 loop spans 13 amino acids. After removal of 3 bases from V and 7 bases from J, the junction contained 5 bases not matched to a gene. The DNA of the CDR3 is TGCAGCGTTGAGGGACAGGAAGGCCAGCCCCAGCATTTT. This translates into CSVEGQEGQPQHF.

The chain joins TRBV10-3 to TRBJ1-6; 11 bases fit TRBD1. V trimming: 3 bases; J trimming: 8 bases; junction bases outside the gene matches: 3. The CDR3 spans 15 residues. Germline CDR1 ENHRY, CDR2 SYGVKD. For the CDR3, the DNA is TGTGCCATCAGTGATTCGGGACAGGGGGATTCACCCCTCCACTTT. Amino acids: CAISDSGQGDSPLHF.

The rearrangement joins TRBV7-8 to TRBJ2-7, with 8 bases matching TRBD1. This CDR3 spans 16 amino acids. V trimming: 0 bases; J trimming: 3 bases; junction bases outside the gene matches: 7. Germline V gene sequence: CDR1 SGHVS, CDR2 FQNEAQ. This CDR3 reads CASSLAGSGGIYEQYF. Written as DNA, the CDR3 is TGTGCCAGCAGCTTAGCAGGGTCAGGGGGCATCTACGAGCAGTACTTC.

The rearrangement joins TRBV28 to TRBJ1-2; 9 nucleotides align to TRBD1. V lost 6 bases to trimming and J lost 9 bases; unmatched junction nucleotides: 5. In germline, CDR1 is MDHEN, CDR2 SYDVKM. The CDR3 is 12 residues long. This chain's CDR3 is CASRGQGLRYTF. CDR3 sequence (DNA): TGTGCCAGCAGGGGACAGGGTCTTCGCTACACCTTC.